The rows below give T cell receptor beta chains drawn from one sample of a study of OX40 agonist ivuxolimab in advanced cancers. TCRdb keeps only in-frame clones here, not all; method: immunoSEQ multiplex PCR. The table records roughly 53,000 clones, approximately 79% of them present only once. This sample comprised CD4+ or CD8+ T cells sorted from blood, obtained in a trial of the OX40 agonist ivuxolimab. These receptors originate from an adult with an advanced solid tumor such as melanoma, head and neck, liver or kidney cancer. CDR3s leave out the opening cysteine and the closing phenylalanine or tryptophan.

CDR3 protein: ASSLVWGGGTDTQY
J gene: TRBJ2-3
V gene: TRBV7-2

CDR3 protein: ASSPGTAWETQY
J gene: TRBJ2-5
V gene: TRBV7-7

CDR3 protein: ASSRGDLADTQY
J gene: TRBJ2-3
V gene: TRBV6-5

CDR3 protein: ASRTDAGTEAF
J gene: TRBJ1-1
V gene: TRBV5-1

CDR3 protein: ASAGVINEKLF
J gene: TRBJ1-4
V gene: TRBV19

CDR3 protein: ASVPGDRGIHMAGNTIY
J gene: TRBJ1-3
V gene: TRBV19

CDR3 protein: ASSLPLAGGNNYGYT
J gene: TRBJ1-2
V gene: TRBV7-6

CDR3 protein: ASSLQGANTGELF
J gene: TRBJ2-2
V gene: TRBV5-4

CDR3 protein: ASSESGTGDTEAF
J gene: TRBJ1-1
V gene: TRBV10-1

CDR3 protein: ASSTGLAGGTGELF
J gene: TRBJ2-2
V gene: TRBV5-1

CDR3 protein: ASSTEGVKAQH
J gene: TRBJ1-5
V gene: TRBV28

CDR3 protein: SVPADPIRTSGRAGNTGELF
J gene: TRBJ2-2
V gene: TRBV29-1

CDR3 protein: ASSLERGYYNEQF
J gene: TRBJ2-1
V gene: TRBV7-2

CDR3 protein: SALTGLNTEAF
J gene: TRBJ1-1
V gene: TRBV29-1

CDR3 protein: ASSSGTSVVSYEQY
J gene: TRBJ2-7
V gene: TRBV27

CDR3 protein: ASSIGTSGNNEQF
J gene: TRBJ2-1
V gene: TRBV19

CDR3 protein: ATGRTGGSDQPQH
J gene: TRBJ1-5
V gene: TRBV15

CDR3 protein: ASSTSGGAGEQF
J gene: TRBJ2-1
V gene: TRBV10-2

CDR3 protein: ASSLKSRGNEQF
J gene: TRBJ2-1
V gene: TRBV5-1

CDR3 protein: ASSLNRAGNEKLF
J gene: TRBJ1-4
V gene: TRBV19

CDR3 protein: ASLSGLEFGTEAF
J gene: TRBJ1-1
V gene: TRBV7-9

CDR3 protein: ASSAGSNQPQH
J gene: TRBJ1-5
V gene: TRBV10-2

CDR3 protein: ASSIGRDTEAF
J gene: TRBJ1-1
V gene: TRBV19

CDR3 protein: ASSSRAYTGFGTDTQY
J gene: TRBJ2-3
V gene: TRBV11-2

CDR3 protein: ASTRGGRVGQPQH
J gene: TRBJ1-5
V gene: TRBV19

CDR3 protein: ASSRTGDEAF
J gene: TRBJ1-1
V gene: TRBV6-1

CDR3 protein: AIGTTRGNTIY
J gene: TRBJ1-3
V gene: TRBV6-1

CDR3 protein: ASSLGTDRDEQF
J gene: TRBJ2-1
V gene: TRBV6-5

CDR3 protein: ASSLGQIGLTHEQF
J gene: TRBJ2-1
V gene: TRBV5-1

CDR3 protein: ASSFARPRKTGDTYEQY
J gene: TRBJ2-7
V gene: TRBV28

CDR3 protein: ASGTGLAGTLYNEQF
J gene: TRBJ2-1
V gene: TRBV12-5

CDR3 protein: ASSLLGVENTEAF
J gene: TRBJ1-1
V gene: TRBV7-2

CDR3 protein: ASSLGDRGHQPQH
J gene: TRBJ1-5
V gene: TRBV27

CDR3 protein: ASSEIGGDRDS
J gene: TRBJ1-2
V gene: TRBV2

CDR3 protein: ASGLAGAVQETQY
J gene: TRBJ2-5
V gene: TRBV2

CDR3 protein: ASSFDRGKKLF
J gene: TRBJ1-4
V gene: TRBV27

CDR3 protein: ASSMGAGTDTQY
J gene: TRBJ2-3
V gene: TRBV19

CDR3 protein: ASSLNRWEQY
J gene: TRBJ2-7
V gene: TRBV7-6

CDR3 protein: ASTRVADRGNTIY
J gene: TRBJ1-3
V gene: TRBV28

CDR3 protein: AILPGGAGINTEAF
J gene: TRBJ1-1
V gene: TRBV28

CDR3 protein: ASRRGIAYEQY
J gene: TRBJ2-7
V gene: TRBV27

CDR3 protein: ASSPGGENQPQH
J gene: TRBJ1-5
V gene: TRBV7-2

CDR3 protein: ASSVQYEQY
J gene: TRBJ2-7
V gene: TRBV2

CDR3 protein: ASSLTRASDEQF
J gene: TRBJ2-1
V gene: TRBV7-3

CDR3 protein: AWRGNDGGYT
J gene: TRBJ1-2
V gene: TRBV30

CDR3 protein: ASSPRVGGKTDTQY
J gene: TRBJ2-3
V gene: TRBV7-2

CDR3 protein: ASSYQGALYNSPLH
J gene: TRBJ1-6
V gene: TRBV6-5

CDR3 protein: AWSLESGPLH
J gene: TRBJ1-6
V gene: TRBV30

CDR3 protein: ASSLVQPQH
J gene: TRBJ1-5
V gene: TRBV6-5

CDR3 protein: ASAVLGTGNTIY
J gene: TRBJ1-3
V gene: TRBV19

CDR3 protein: ASSLGLKGSTDTQY
J gene: TRBJ2-3
V gene: TRBV11-1

CDR3 protein: ASSLGGGGYT
J gene: TRBJ1-2
V gene: TRBV7-2

CDR3 protein: ASSLGVGVGNEQF
J gene: TRBJ2-1
V gene: TRBV11-2

CDR3 protein: ASSYELAGGPFEQF
J gene: TRBJ2-1
V gene: TRBV6-5

CDR3 protein: ATSRVVTDTQY
J gene: TRBJ2-3
V gene: TRBV15